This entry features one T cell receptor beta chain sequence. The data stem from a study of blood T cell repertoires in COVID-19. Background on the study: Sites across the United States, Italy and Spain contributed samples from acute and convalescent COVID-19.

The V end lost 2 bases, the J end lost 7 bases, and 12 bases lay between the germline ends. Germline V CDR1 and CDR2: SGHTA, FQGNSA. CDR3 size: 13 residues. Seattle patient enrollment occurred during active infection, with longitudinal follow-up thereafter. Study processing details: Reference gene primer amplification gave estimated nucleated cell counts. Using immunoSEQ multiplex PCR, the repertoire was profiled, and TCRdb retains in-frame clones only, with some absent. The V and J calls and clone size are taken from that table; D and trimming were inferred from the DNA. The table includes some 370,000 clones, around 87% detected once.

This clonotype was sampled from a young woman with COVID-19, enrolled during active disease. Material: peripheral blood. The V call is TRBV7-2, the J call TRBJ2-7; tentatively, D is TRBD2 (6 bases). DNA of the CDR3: TGTGCCAGCAGCTTATTCCTAGCGTGGGAGCAGTACTTC. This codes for CASSLFLAWEQYF.